Following are 32 T cell receptor beta chains from one sample sequenced in a study of blood T cell repertoires in COVID-19. Generated by immunoSEQ multiplex PCR, the TCRdb table keeps only in-frame clones and is missing some. The sample consists of fewer than 350,000 clones, more than 80% of them appearing once. Specimen: peripheral blood. All receptors derive from a woman aged 25 to 39 with COVID-19, enrolled during active disease.

The chain employs TRBV7-8 and TRBJ1-1; D is ambiguous. CDR3 size: 12 residues. Between the trimmed V and J ends, which lost 5 bases and 1 base, there was a span of 5 bases. Germline V gene data show CDR1 as SGHVS and CDR2 as FQNEAQ. The CDR3 nucleotides read TGTGCCAGCAGCCTACAGAACACTGAAGCTTTCTTT. This translates into CASSLQNTEAFF. Full variable domain (outside the CDR3, taken from reference TRBV7-8 and TRBJ1-1): GAGVSQSPRYKVAKRGQDVALRCDPISGHVSLFWYQQALGQGPEFLTYFQNEAQLDKSGLPSDRFFAERPEGSVSTLKIQRTQQEDSAVYLCASSLQNTEAFFGQGTRLTVV.

The table lists this clone with a few counts. The chain recombines TRBV7-9 with TRBJ1-5; TRBD1 matches 8 bases. Trimming removed 5 bases from V and 12 bases from J; junction bases left unmatched: 6. The CDR3 spans 12 residues. Germline CDR1 SEHNR, CDR2 FQNEAQ (reference sequence). CDR3 region: CASSLDRGFQHF. CDR3 DNA: TGTGCCAGCAGCCTTGACAGGGGCTTCCAGCATTTT.

In its sample, this clone was seen once. The J gene is TRBJ2-2, the V gene TRBV7-9; 9 positions match TRBD2. CDR1 and CDR2 from the germline V gene are SEHNR and FQNEAQ (reference sequence). Germline trimming cut 5 bases from V and 6 bases from J; bases unmatched to any gene: 10. CDR3 length: 16 amino acids. DNA for the CDR3: TGTGCCAGCAGCCGCAGGGCGGGAGGGCTGGCCGGGGAGCTGTTTTTT. Residues: CASSRRAGGLAGELFF.

This chain connects TRBV10-3 to TRBJ2-1; 12 bases match TRBD2. The V segment lost 4 bases and the J segment 12 bases; nucleotides outside the gene matches: 7. Germline V gene lookup returns CDR1 ENHRY and CDR2 SYGVKD. This CDR3 has 14 residues. The CDR3 DNA reads as TGTGCCATCAGTGGCCTAGCGGGAGGGAGGGGGCAGTTCTTC. Translation gives CAISGLAGGRGQFF.

V gene TRBV28 combines with J gene TRBJ1-5; maybe TRBD1 (6 bases). This CDR3 is 14 amino acids long. Looked up from germline, CDR1 is MDHEN and CDR2 is SYDVKM. With 5 bases removed from V and 5 bases from J, the gap between germline ends came to 13 bases. This chain's CDR3 is CASSLGAGDQPQHF. Here the CDR3 DNA reads TGTGCCAGCAGTCTGGGGGCAGGAGATCAGCCCCAGCATTTT.

The J gene is TRBJ1-5, the V gene TRBV28, with a weak D call TRBD1 (5 bases). In germline, CDR1 is MDHEN, CDR2 SYDVKM. V lost 6 bases, J lost 6 bases, and 18 bases lay in between. CDR3 length: 15 amino acids. In DNA form, the CDR3 reads TGTGCCAGCAGCAATAGGTTCAGGGTAGGTCAGCCCCAGCATTTT. The encoded protein is CASSNRFRVGQPQHF.

The V call is TRBV14, the J call TRBJ2-7; D might be TRBD2 (6 bases). The CDR3 extends over 12 amino acids. Trimming left V 1 base short and J 9 bases short, with 10 bases between. Germline loops: CDR1 SGHDN, CDR2 FVKESK. This CDR3 reads CASSQVSGRQYF. The CDR3 DNA sequence: TGTGCCAGCAGCCAAGTGTCCGGGAGGCAGTACTTC.

The gene calls are TRBV5-4 and TRBJ2-7; the D gene is possibly TRBD1 (6 bases). The CDR3 loop spans 12 amino acids. The V end was cut by 4 bases, the J end by 7 bases, with 12 bases between. Germline CDR1 reads SGHNT; CDR2 reads YYREEE (reference sequence). CDR3 sequence reads: CASSQDSYEQYF. CDR3 bases: TGTGCCAGCAGCCAGGACAGTTATGAGCAGTACTTC.

This clone was counted a single time. The rearrangement joins TRBV11-2 to TRBJ2-7, with TRBD1 matching over 9 bases. In germline, CDR1 is SGHAT, CDR2 FQNNGV. The ends lost 0 bases at V and 4 bases at J; junction bases unmatched: 4. The CDR3 runs 15 residues. The DNA for the CDR3 is TGTGCCAGCAGCTTAGATATCGGGACAGGGTACGAGCAGTACTTC. Translation: CASSLDIGTGYEQYF. Variable domain in full (rest from reference TRBV11-2 and TRBJ2-7): EAGVAQSPRYKIIEKRQSVAFWCNPISGHATLYWYQQILGQGPKLLIQFQNNGVVDDSQLPKDRFSAERLKGVDSTLKIQPAKLEDSAVYLCASSLDIGTGYEQYFGPGTRLTVT.

The V and J genes are TRBV10-1 and TRBJ2-7, with 7 bases aligning to TRBD2. Germline V gives CDR1 WNHNN, CDR2 SYGVQD (reference sequence). CDR3 size: 14 residues. J gave up 5 bases and V 0 bases, and 4 bases lay outside the gene matches. CDR3 DNA sequence: TGCGCCAGCAGTGAGTCTAACCGGGAGGACGAGCAGTACTTC. It encodes CASSESNREDEQYF.

The chain links TRBV6-6 to TRBJ2-1; D call uncertain. The CDR3 totals 13 residues. CDR1 is MNHNY and CDR2 is SVGAGI in the germline V gene (reference sequence). Trimming cost V 6 bases and J 5 bases, with 11 bases left between them. The CDR3 here is CASRDSRDNEQFF. CDR3 coding DNA: TGTGCCAGCAGAGACTCCCGGGACAATGAGCAGTTCTTC.

The rearrangement links TRBV29-1 to TRBJ2-1, with TRBD2 matching over 12 bases. After removal of 4 bases from V and 9 bases from J, the junction contained 10 bases not matched to a gene. The CDR3 spans 15 residues. Per germline, CDR1 SQVTM and CDR2 ANQGSEA. DNA of the CDR3: TGCAGCGTTGCCCGACTAGCGGGGGCCCTTGGTGAGCAGTTCTTC. Translated, it gives CSVARLAGALGEQFF.

This clone was detected once. The chain is built from TRBV7-9 and TRBJ2-7; 8 positions agree with TRBD1. The germline gives CDR1 SEHNR, CDR2 FQNEAQ (reference sequence). V dropped 5 bases and J dropped 3; count of bases not matched to a gene: 6. The CDR3 length is 14 residues. The CDR3 DNA reads as TGTGCCAGCAGCCCTCGGGACAGGTACTACGAGCAGTACTTC. Translating gives CASSPRDRYYEQYF.

Here the CDR3 DNA reads TGCGCCAGCAGCTTGGTAGGGGGCGACACCGGGGAGCTGTTTTTT. The encoded protein is CASSLVGGDTGELFF. V and J are TRBV5-1 and TRBJ2-2; TRBD1 agrees at 7 bases. This CDR3 has 15 residues. Unmatched junction bases numbered 2, after V lost 0 bases and J lost 3 bases. The germline V gene encodes CDR1 SGHRS and CDR2 YFSETQ.

The rearrangement uses TRBV2 and TRBJ1-5, with 8 bases that match TRBD1. After removal of 6 bases from V and 5 bases from J, the junction contained 6 bases not matched to a gene. CDR3 length equals 14 residues. Germline values: CDR1 SNHLY, CDR2 FYNNEI. CDR3 coding DNA: TGTGCCAGCAGGTGGACAGGGACCCATCAGCCCCAGCATTTT. Its translation: CASRWTGTHQPQHF.

This chain uses TRBV3-1 (or the pseudogene TRBV3-2) with TRBJ1-5, with D possibly being TRBD1 (6 bases). The CDR3 sequence is 13 residues long. V gave up 4 bases and J gave up 9 bases, with 13 bases separating them. Germline V gene lookup returns CDR1 LGHDT and CDR2 YNNKEL (reference sequence). The CDR3 coding sequence is TGTGCCAGCAGCCCCCAGGGGTTAGGGCCCCAGCATTTT. Residues: CASSPQGLGPQHF.

The chain has TRBV5-1 and TRBJ2-7; 12 positions match TRBD1. Germline values: CDR1 SGHRS, CDR2 YFSETQ. This CDR3 contains 14 residues. V lost 3 bases, J lost 5 bases, and 3 bases stayed unmatched. As DNA, the CDR3 is TGCGCCAGCAGCTCCGGGACAGGGGGCGACGAGCAGTACTTC. Encoded protein: CASSSGTGGDEQYF. Supplemented by reference TRBV5-1 and TRBJ2-7, the full variable domain reads KAGVTQTPRYLIKTRGQQVTLSCSPISGHRSVSWYQQTPGQGLQFLFEYFSETQRNKGNFPGRFSGRQFSNSRSEMNVSTLELGDSALYLCASSSGTGGDEQYFGPGTRLTVT.

This clone was observed once. The chain couples TRBV7-9 to TRBJ1-2; TRBD1 aligns across 7 bases. Germline V lookup: CDR1 SEHNR, CDR2 FQNEAQ (reference sequence). The CDR3 spans 15 residues. V shed 5 bases, J shed 6 bases, and the junction held 12 bases outside the gene matches. CDR3 in amino acids: CASSGWDTTGDGYTF. The CDR3, as DNA: TGTGCCAGCAGCGGATGGGACACCACAGGGGATGGCTACACCTTC.

This clone was recorded only once. The chain joins TRBV29-1 to TRBJ1-1; D may be TRBD1 (6 bases). Germline CDR1 is SQVTM and CDR2 is ANQGSEA. CDR3 length equals 12 residues. V gave up 6 bases and J gave up 5 bases, with 13 bases separating them. The CDR3 protein is CSVLRGGTEAFF. The CDR3 coding sequence is TGCAGCGTGTTGAGGGGGGGGACTGAAGCTTTCTTT.

The chain carries TRBV7-9 and TRBJ2-7; D is perhaps TRBD1 (6 bases). V was pared by 1 base and J by 3 bases, with 13 bases between. CDR3 length: 15 residues. Germline values: CDR1 SEHNR, CDR2 FQNEAQ (reference sequence). CDR3 bases: TGTGCCAGCAGCTTAGGATGGACAGAGATCTACGAGCAGTACTTC. This gives the protein CASSLGWTEIYEQYF.

This clone has only one observation. This chain links TRBV7-9 with TRBJ2-3; 8 positions agree with TRBD2. From germline, CDR1 is SEHNR and CDR2 FQNEAQ (reference sequence). The J segment lost 2 bases and the V segment lost 8 bases, leaving 12 bases of the junction unmatched. The CDR3 has 16 amino acids. In DNA, the CDR3 is TGTGCCAGCTCCCGGGGGGGGGCGGGACTCACAGATACGCAGTATTTT. It translates to CASSRGGAGLTDTQYF. Filled out from reference TRBV7-9 and TRBJ2-3, the complete variable domain reads DTGVSQNPRHKITKRGQNVTFRCDPISEHNRLYWYRQTLGQGPEFLTYFQNEAQLEKSRLLSDRFSAERPKGSFSTLEIQRTEQGDSAMYLCASSRGGAGLTDTQYFGPGTRLTVL.

This chain links TRBV28 with TRBJ2-1; D might be TRBD2 (6 bases). Germline CDR1 and CDR2: MDHEN and SYDVKM. This CDR3 spans 17 amino acids. V lost 3 bases to trimming and J lost 0 bases, with 15 bases between them. CDR3 bases: TGTGCCAGCAGTTTCCCCCGACTAGGGAGCTCCTACAATGAGCAGTTCTTC. Amino acids: CASSFPRLGSSYNEQFF.

J is TRBJ2-7 and V is TRBV5-6; 12 bases are shared with TRBD2. Germline CDR1 SGHDT, CDR2 YYEEEE. This CDR3 has 14 amino acids. V gave up 3 bases and J gave up 4 bases; unmatched junction bases: 2. This CDR3 reads CASSSTSGSYEQYF. The DNA for the CDR3 is TGTGCCAGCAGCTCGACTAGCGGGAGTTACGAGCAGTACTTC.

The rearrangement uses TRBV7-9 and TRBJ1-4; 9 bases align to TRBD1. This CDR3 has 15 residues. V dropped 0 bases and J dropped 8; count of bases not matched to a gene: 4. The germline V gene encodes CDR1 SEHNR and CDR2 FQNEAQ (reference sequence). DNA of the CDR3: TGTGCCAGCAGCTTAGCTCCGGACAGGGGAGAAAAACTGTTTTTT. This encodes CASSLAPDRGEKLFF.

The chain joins TRBV11-2 to TRBJ1-6, with D hard to call. CDR1 and CDR2 from the germline V gene are SGHAT and FQNNGV. The CDR3 has 13 residues. The V end lost 1 base, the J end lost 6 bases, and 4 bases lay between the germline ends. CDR3 residues: CASSLVANSPLHF. The CDR3 nucleotides are TGTGCCAGCAGCTTAGTGGCTAATTCACCCCTCCACTTT.

V and J are TRBV4-3 and TRBJ2-7; D is undetermined. Germline CDR1 and CDR2: LGHNA and YSLEER. The CDR3 covers 12 residues. V was pared by 6 bases and J by 4 bases, with 10 bases between. The DNA for the CDR3 is TGCGCCAGCAGTTTAGCATTTTACGAGCAGTACTTC. Amino acids: CASSLAFYEQYF.

Turning to this clone: Additional DNA sequences in this sample encode the identical CDR3. V and J are TRBV5-1 and TRBJ1-4; 8 positions match TRBD1. The CDR3 runs 15 residues. CDR1 and CDR2 (germline): SGHRS, YFSETQ. V lost 0 bases to trimming and J lost 8 bases; unmatched junction nucleotides: 6. The CDR3 sequence is CASSLGGQGREKLFF. CDR3 bases: TGCGCCAGCAGCTTGGGCGGACAGGGAAGAGAAAAACTGTTTTTT.

The chain links TRBV4-1 to TRBJ2-5; 9 bases are shared with TRBD2. This CDR3 contains 15 residues. In germline, CDR1 is MGHRA, CDR2 YSYEKL. Unmatched junction bases numbered 5, after V lost 1 base and J lost 5 bases. In DNA, the CDR3 is TGCGCCAGCAGCCAAGGACTAGCGGAGAGGGAGACCCAGTACTTC. It codes for CASSQGLAERETQYF.

This sequence joins TRBV2 and TRBJ1-5; maybe TRBD1 (5 bases). This CDR3 is 18 amino acids long. Trimming pared 0 bases from V and 0 bases from J, leaving 15 bases between. Germline CDR1 reads SNHLY; CDR2 reads FYNNEI. The CDR3 protein is CASSEALGQGDSNQPQHF. The DNA of the CDR3 is TGTGCCAGCAGTGAAGCGCTTGGGCAGGGCGATAGCAATCAGCCCCAGCATTTT.

This rearrangement joins TRBV7-9 to TRBJ1-1; D remains unclear. V lost 1 base and J lost 8, with 8 bases in between. Per the germline V gene, CDR1 is SEHNR and CDR2 is FQNEAQ (reference sequence). The CDR3 sequence is 12 residues long. DNA for the CDR3: TGTGCCAGCAGCTTAGTTGGCATCGAAGCTTTCTTT. Its translation is CASSLVGIEAFF.

The rearrangement uses TRBV7-9 and TRBJ2-7; 13 positions match TRBD2. CDR3 length: 15 residues. V shed 4 bases and J 3 bases; nucleotides not matched to a gene: 3. Germline V gene sequence: CDR1 SEHNR, CDR2 FQNEAQ (reference sequence). The CDR3 DNA is TGTGCCAGCAGCTCCGGACTAGCGGGAGACTACGAGCAGTACTTC. This codes for CASSSGLAGDYEQYF.

V and J are TRBV30 and TRBJ1-1; D not certain. The CDR3 is 11 amino acids. The V gene's germline CDR1 is GTSNPN and CDR2 SVGIG (reference sequence). Trimming removed 2 bases from V and 7 bases from J, with 8 bases in between. The DNA of the CDR3 is TGTGCCTGGAGTCTTAACGGTGAAGCTTTCTTT. As protein: CAWSLNGEAFF.